This TCR beta chain was recovered during a study of blood T cell repertoires in COVID-19. Study as a whole: From the United States, Italy and Spain came samples of acute and convalescent COVID-19.

The CDR3 runs 13 residues. With 3 bases removed from V and 5 bases from J, the gap between germline ends came to 10 bases. TCRdb's copy holds only in-frame clones and misses some; the assay was immunoSEQ multiplex PCR. The data hold approximately 190,000 clones, with approximately 80% observed a single time. This clone was observed once. Sequences were obtained from peripheral blood. The chain combines TRBV12-3 or TRBV12-4 with TRBJ2-5, with D maybe TRBD1 (5 bases). This clonotype originated in a human donor in a cohort sampled during active COVID-19. The CDR3 DNA is TGTGCCAGCAGTTTGGGGCGTGCGGAGACCCAGTACTTC. This encodes CASSLGRAETQYF.